Shown below are 13 T cell receptor beta chains from a single sample sequenced in a study of T-cell reconstitution after alpha-beta-depleted transplantation in children. Preparation of the TCRbeta library was carried out with unique molecular identifiers. One entry per CDR3 protein, called by TCRdb with MiXCR from the PCR reads. The table records hundreds of thousands of distinct CDR3 sequences, approximately 32% of them present only once. The sample in question was PBMCs from the stem cell graft donor, obtained from the stem cell graft. The receptors shown here come from a human donor who donated a stem cell graft to a child with aplastic anemia.

This sequence joins TRBV27 and TRBJ2-3; 8 positions match TRBD2. Germline V gives CDR1 MNHEY, CDR2 SMNVEV (reference sequence). The V gene end was trimmed by 4 bases and the J gene end by 3 bases; junction bases not matched to a gene: 9. The CDR3 length is 16 residues. In nucleotides, the CDR3 is TGTGCCAGCAGTTCCAGAAGACTAGCGAGAACAGATACGCAGTATTTT. Translated, it gives CASSSRRLARTDTQYF.

The chain employs TRBV7-9 and TRBJ2-7; 10 nucleotides match TRBD1. Germline V gives CDR1 SEHNR, CDR2 FQNEAQ (reference sequence). Losses at the gene ends were 1 base for V and 3 bases for J; bases not matched to a gene: 3. The CDR3 consists of 15 residues. CDR3 coding DNA: TGTGCCAGCAGCTTAGGGACAGGGGGTCTCTACGAGCAGTACTTC. It specifies CASSLGTGGLYEQYF. Full variable domain (remainder filled in from reference TRBV7-9 and TRBJ2-7): DTGVSQNPRHKITKRGQNVTFRCDPISEHNRLYWYRQTLGQGPEFLTYFQNEAQLEKSRLLSDRFSAERPKGSFSTLEIQRTEQGDSAMYLCASSLGTGGLYEQYFGPGTRLTVT.

This clonotype was counted only a few times. This chain links TRBV18 with TRBJ1-5; 8 bases are a match to TRBD1. Germline V gene lookup returns CDR1 KGHSH and CDR2 LQKENI. Trimming cost V 4 bases and J 5 bases; bases outside gene matches: 1. CDR3 length: 13 amino acids. The CDR3 DNA is TGTGCCAGCTCACGACAGGGGCATCAGCCCCAGCATTTT. This encodes CASSRQGHQPQHF.

V and J are TRBV4-3 and TRBJ2-7; D possibly corresponds to TRBD1 (6 bases). Trimming removed 0 bases from V and 6 bases from J, with 15 bases in between. The CDR3 is made up of 15 amino acids. The germline gives CDR1 LGHNA, CDR2 YSLEER. Here the CDR3 DNA reads TGCGCCAGCAGCCAAGAGAACACCCCAGGGGCCGAGCAGTACTTC. Translation: CASSQENTPGAEQYF.

The chain employs TRBV6-1 and TRBJ1-5; 8 nucleotides line up with TRBD1. The CDR3 sequence is 14 residues long. The V segment lost 6 bases and the J segment 11 bases; nucleotides outside the gene matches: 12. The germline V gene encodes CDR1 MNHNS and CDR2 SASEGT. Here the CDR3 reads CASRDRDPRRAQHF. The CDR3 nucleotides are TGTGCCAGCAGGGACAGGGACCCAAGGAGGGCCCAGCATTTT.

This clonotype was seen ten or more times. This chain joins TRBV11-2 and TRBJ2-1; 13 bases fit TRBD2. This CDR3 region has 15 residues. Germline V gene data show CDR1 as SGHAT and CDR2 as FQNNGV. V lost 5 bases, J lost 8 bases, and 6 bases stayed unmatched. In DNA form, the CDR3 reads TGTGCCAGCAGCCGCACTAGCGGGGGGGTGTATGAGCAGTTCTTC. The encoded protein is CASSRTSGGVYEQFF.

This clonotype has just a few counts. The chain recombines TRBV15 with TRBJ1-1; D gene uncertain. CDR3 size: 16 residues. CDR1 and CDR2 (germline): LNHNV, YYDKDF (reference sequence). V was pared by 3 bases and J by 4 bases, with 18 bases between. CDR3 bases: TGTGCCACCAGCAGCTCACATGGGGTTTTGGGCACTGAAGCTTTCTTT. It codes for CATSSSHGVLGTEAFF.

This sequence joins TRBV20-1 and TRBJ2-7; D gene unclear. CDR3 size: 12 residues. In germline, CDR1 is DFQATT, CDR2 SNEGSKA (reference sequence). Trimming took 6 bases from V and 4 from J, leaving 13 bases between them. CDR3 sequence reads: CSAHPNGYEQYF. For the CDR3, the DNA is TGCAGTGCACACCCAAACGGGTACGAGCAGTACTTC.

The rearrangement joins TRBV3-1 to TRBJ2-1, with 11 nucleotides matching TRBD2. Germline V gives CDR1 LGHDT, CDR2 YNNKEL (reference sequence). CDR3 length: 15 residues. Trimming removed 1 base from V and 7 bases from J; junction bases left unmatched: 3. Here the CDR3 reads CASSQVTSGDNEQFF. CDR3 in DNA: TGTGCCAGCAGCCAAGTGACTAGCGGGGATAATGAGCAGTTCTTC.

The gene calls are TRBV20-1 and TRBJ2-1, with TRBD2 as a possible D gene (5 bases). CDR3 size: 18 residues. Between the trimmed V and J ends, which lost 0 bases and 0 bases, there was a span of 18 bases. Germline V gives CDR1 DFQATT, CDR2 SNEGSKA (reference sequence). Written as DNA, the CDR3 is TGCAGTGCTAGAGATGGGGAGTCACGAGCGAGCTCCTACAATGAGCAGTTCTTC. Its protein is CSARDGESRASSYNEQFF.

The CDR3 sequence: CSARTSGRAGNEQFF. The DNA of the CDR3 is TGCAGTGCCCGGACTAGCGGGAGGGCAGGGAATGAGCAGTTCTTC. The chain couples TRBV20-1 to TRBJ2-1; TRBD2 aligns across 15 bases. V was clipped by 6 bases and J by 7 bases; unmatched bases: 7. From germline, CDR1 is DFQATT and CDR2 SNEGSKA (reference sequence). The CDR3 extends over 15 amino acids.

The chain links TRBV6-2 or TRBV6-3 to TRBJ2-1; 13 bases are shared with TRBD2. V lost 6 bases and J lost 7; bases outside the gene matches: 6. This CDR3 comprises 15 residues. Per germline, CDR1 MNHEY and CDR2 SVGEGT. Here the CDR3 reads CASSAGTSGANEQFF. DNA of the CDR3: TGTGCCAGCAGCGCCGGGACTAGCGGGGCGAATGAGCAGTTCTTC.

The chain carries TRBV25-1 and TRBJ2-1, with 7 bases that match TRBD2. Germline values: CDR1 MGHDK, CDR2 SYGVNS. The CDR3 has 16 residues. After removal of 6 bases from V and 6 bases from J, the junction contained 14 bases not matched to a gene. The CDR3 DNA reads TGTGCCAGCAGCGCGACTAGCTCAACGACGTTCAATGAGCAGTTCTTC. Translated: CASSATSSTTFNEQFF.